Below, 29 T cell receptor beta chains from the same sample are listed, as sequenced in a study of blood T cell repertoires in COVID-19. Some clones are missing from TCRdb's copy, which holds only in-frame ones; the method was immunoSEQ multiplex PCR. Among tens of thousands of clones listed, 70% to 90% were seen once. Sequencing was carried out using peripheral blood. The source of these receptors is a man aged 45 to 65 in a cohort sampled during active COVID-19.

This chain joins TRBV19 and TRBJ1-2; 10 nucleotides match TRBD1. The CDR3 extends over 16 amino acids. The germline CDR1 and CDR2 sequences are LNHDA and SQIVND (reference sequence). V lost 7 bases to trimming and J lost 2 bases; unmatched junction nucleotides: 10. For the CDR3, the DNA is TGTGCCAGTACGGGGGGACAGGGGCTCTTCAACTATGGCTACACCTTC. Amino acids: CASTGGQGLFNYGYTF.

The chain combines TRBV5-1 with TRBJ1-1; 10 bases are shared with TRBD1. CDR1 SGHRS and CDR2 YFSETQ come from the germline V gene. This CDR3 is 18 amino acids long. Unmatched junction bases numbered 11, after V lost 3 bases and J lost 0 bases. The DNA for the CDR3 is TGCGCCAGCAGCTCCGGGACAGGGGAGCACATCATGAACACTGAAGCTTTCTTT. Its translation is CASSSGTGEHIMNTEAFF.

V is TRBV27 and J is TRBJ2-5; TRBD2 agrees at 10 bases. Germline CDR1 reads MNHEY; CDR2 reads SMNVEV (reference sequence). The CDR3 runs 16 residues. Trimming removed 5 bases from V and 4 bases from J; junction bases left unmatched: 10. DNA for the CDR3: TGTGCCAGCAGTCCCCTAGCGGGGGCCTCGGCAGAGACCCAGTACTTC. This codes for CASSPLAGASAETQYF.

On this clone itself: Sequence at one end of the junction differs from germline and may be a read error. The chain couples TRBV5-8 to TRBJ2-7; TRBD1 matches at 7 bases. CDR3 length: 12 amino acids. Germline CDR1 and CDR2: SGHTS and YDEGEE. CDR3 region: CASSLGRPGQSF. CDR3 in DNA: TGTGCCAGCAGCTTGGGGAGGCCGGGACAGAGTTTC.

The chain recombines TRBV18 with TRBJ1-1; 8 bases agree with TRBD1. The J segment lost 7 bases and the V segment lost 3 bases, leaving 10 bases of the junction unmatched. The germline CDR1 and CDR2 sequences are KGHSH and LQKENI. The CDR3 consists of 15 residues. CDR3: CASSPGSGGTGEAFF. CDR3 DNA sequence: TGTGCCAGCTCACCCGGCTCAGGTGGGACAGGTGAAGCTTTCTTT.

The rearrangement uses TRBV11-3 and TRBJ2-1; TRBD2 is a possible D gene (5 bases). CDR1 and CDR2 (germline): SGHNT, YENEEA. CDR3 length: 15 residues. Trimming took 0 bases from V and 7 from J, leaving 13 bases between them. This CDR3 reads CASSLDGGLRNEQFF. The CDR3 DNA sequence: TGTGCCAGCAGCTTAGATGGAGGACTCCGAAATGAGCAGTTCTTC.

The chain couples TRBV7-9 to TRBJ1-2; 7 positions agree with TRBD1. The ends lost 8 bases at V and 8 bases at J; junction bases unmatched: 14. The CDR3 is 14 residues long. Germline V gene sequence: CDR1 SEHNR, CDR2 FQNEAQ (reference sequence). Written as DNA, the CDR3 is TGTGCCAGCGGCCTCGGGCAGGGGGTAGAAGGCTACACCTTC. Its translation: CASGLGQGVEGYTF.

This rearrangement joins TRBV5-1 to TRBJ1-3, with a weak D call TRBD1 (6 bases). CDR1 and CDR2 from the germline V gene are SGHRS and YFSETQ. V was pared by 3 bases and J by 0 bases, with 13 bases between. The CDR3 runs 16 residues. DNA of the CDR3: TGCGCCAGCAGCTCCACCGCAGGGGACTCTGGAAACACCATATATTTT. The encoded protein is CASSSTAGDSGNTIYF.

CDR3 sequence: CASSLGVAGANVLTF. The CDR3 nucleotides read TGTGCCAGCAGCTTAGGGGTAGCCGGGGCCAACGTCCTGACTTTC. The chain employs TRBV7-2 and TRBJ2-6; D remains ambiguous. Per germline, CDR1 SGHTA and CDR2 FQGNSA. The CDR3 totals 15 residues. The V end was cut by 1 base, the J end by 4 bases, with 8 bases between. Complete variable domain (other parts from reference TRBV7-2 and TRBJ2-6): GAGVSQSPSNKVTEKGKDVELRCDPISGHTALYWYRQSLGQGLEFLIYFQGNSAPDKSGLPSDRFSAERTGGSVSTLTIQRTQQEDSAVYLCASSLGVAGANVLTFGAGSRLTVL.

The chain carries TRBV11-3 and TRBJ2-7; the match to TRBD1 covers 9 bases. Losses at the gene ends were 4 bases for V and 4 bases for J; bases not matched to a gene: 14. This CDR3 is built from 17 residues. Germline CDR1 is SGHNT and CDR2 is YENEEA. The CDR3: CASSSFSGQGKFYEQYF. The DNA for the CDR3 is TGTGCCAGCAGCTCCTTTTCCGGACAGGGGAAATTTTACGAGCAGTACTTC.

This chain links TRBV7-2 with TRBJ2-1; 8 bases match TRBD2. This CDR3 contains 12 residues. V gave up 5 bases and J gave up 8 bases; unmatched junction bases: 2. The V gene's germline CDR1 is SGHTA and CDR2 FQGNSA. The CDR3 nucleotides read TGTGCCAGCAGCCCAGCGGGGGATGAGCAGTTCTTC. Encoded protein: CASSPAGDEQFF.

The genes are TRBV6-4 and TRBJ1-2; possibly TRBD1 for D (6 bases). This CDR3 contains 12 residues. Germline V gene sequence: CDR1 MRHNA, CDR2 SNTAGT. V was pared by 6 bases and J by 6 bases, with 11 bases between. As DNA, the CDR3 is TGTGCCAGCAGGGGCAGGGGCGATGGCTACACCTTC. It codes for CASRGRGDGYTF.

V gene TRBV11-2 combines with J gene TRBJ2-5; TRBD2 is a possible D gene (5 bases). The CDR3 covers 16 residues. Germline-derived CDR1 and CDR2 are SGHAT and FQNNGV. V lost 5 bases, J lost 4 bases, and 20 bases lay in between. The CDR3 coding sequence is TGTGCCAGCAGCGGCGCGTCGGGCGGGTCGGGAGAGACCCAGTACTTC. Its translation: CASSGASGGSGETQYF.

This clone has only one observation. The V call is TRBV28, the J call TRBJ1-4; 9 bases match TRBD1. Unmatched junction bases numbered 11, after V lost 5 bases and J lost 13 bases. Germline-derived CDR1 and CDR2 are MDHEN and SYDVKM. The CDR3 is 14 residues long. The CDR3, as DNA: TGTGCCAGCAGTCTACAGGGGGCCCCCGAAGGACTGTTTTTT. The encoded protein is CASSLQGAPEGLFF.

This sequence joins TRBV11-3 and TRBJ2-2, with TRBD2 matching 9 bases. Germline loops: CDR1 SGHNT, CDR2 YENEEA. This CDR3 region has 19 residues. The junction had 15 bases not matched to a gene; V was cut back by 2 bases and J by 5 bases. CDR3 bases: TGTGCCAGCAGCTTACCCCAGTGGCGGGGGGGCCTTAGTACCGGGGAGCTGTTTTTT. This sequence encodes CASSLPQWRGGLSTGELFF.

J is TRBJ2-5 and V is TRBV13; D is uncertain. CDR1 is PRHDT, CDR2 FYEKMQ, per germline (reference sequence). The CDR3 covers 12 residues. V lost 4 bases and J 5 bases, leaving 8 bases between the germline ends. The CDR3 reads CASSSPGETQYF. Written as DNA, the CDR3 is TGTGCCAGCAGCTCCCCCGGGGAGACCCAGTACTTC.

The chain recombines TRBV29-1 with TRBJ2-5; the D is unclear. Trimming took off 7 bases at V and 4 bases at J, with 16 bases between the two ends. The CDR3 runs to 13 residues. The V gene's germline CDR1 is SQVTM and CDR2 ANQGSEA. This CDR3 reads CSANSRMGETQYF. The DNA for the CDR3 is TGCAGCGCGAACAGCAGGATGGGAGAGACCCAGTACTTC.

This sequence joins TRBV7-6 and TRBJ2-5; 7 bases match TRBD2. V dropped 2 bases and J dropped 5; count of bases not matched to a gene: 8. The germline gives CDR1 SGHVS, CDR2 FNYEAQ. The CDR3 covers 15 residues. The CDR3 DNA sequence: TGTGCCAGCAGCTTACGGACTAGGGTGGTTGAGACCCAGTACTTC. It translates to CASSLRTRVVETQYF. The full variable domain, with the rest looked up from reference TRBV7-6 and TRBJ2-5, is GAGVSQSPRYKVTKRGQDVALRCDPISGHVSLYWYRQALGQGPEFLTYFNYEAQQDKSGLPNDRFSAERPEGSISTLTIQRTEQRDSAMYRCASSLRTRVVETQYFGPGTRLLVL.

The rearrangement uses TRBV6-6 and TRBJ1-1; 9 nucleotides agree with TRBD1. Trimming cost V 5 bases and J 3 bases; bases outside gene matches: 4. This CDR3 contains 14 residues. Germline CDR1 and CDR2: MNHNY and SVGAGI (reference sequence). CDR3 coding DNA: TGTGCCAGCAGTGCCGGGACAGGGTACACTGAAGCTTTCTTT. Amino acids: CASSAGTGYTEAFF.

The CDR3 sequence: CASSLNSGTGAETQYF. Here the CDR3 DNA reads TGCGCCAGCAGCCTCAACTCCGGGACAGGGGCAGAGACCCAGTACTTC. The chain combines TRBV4-3 with TRBJ2-5; 10 bases map to TRBD1. Germline CDR1 and CDR2: LGHNA and YSLEER. V was pared by 4 bases and J by 4 bases, with 9 bases of the junction left unmatched. This CDR3 contains 16 residues.

This chain joins TRBV5-4 and TRBJ2-3; 8 bases agree with TRBD2. V dropped 3 bases and J dropped 2; count of bases not matched to a gene: 11. CDR3 length equals 17 residues. Germline V lookup: CDR1 SGHNT, CDR2 YYREEE (reference sequence). CDR3 nucleotides: TGTGCCAGCAGCTCGGGGGGGGCCGGTGGCCTCACAGATACGCAGTATTTT. Translation gives CASSSGGAGGLTDTQYF.

The chain couples TRBV3-1 (or the pseudogene TRBV3-2) to TRBJ2-3, with unresolved D. The germline V gene has CDR1 LGHDT and CDR2 YNNKEL (reference sequence). The ends were cut back, 0 bases at V and 5 bases at J, with 9 bases in the middle. CDR3 length: 14 residues. As DNA, the CDR3 is TGTGCCAGCAGCCAAGAGAGCTTTGGAGATACGCAGTATTTT. Amino acids: CASSQESFGDTQYF.

V is TRBV29-1 and J is TRBJ2-1, with 7 nucleotides matching TRBD1. CDR1 and CDR2 (germline): SQVTM, ANQGSEA. The CDR3 consists of 14 residues. V was clipped by 1 base and J by 4 bases; unmatched bases: 4. For the CDR3, the DNA is TGCAGCGTTGAAGGAGACAGGGAATACAATGAGCAGTTCTTC. It yields the protein CSVEGDREYNEQFF.

The rearrangement joins TRBV2 to TRBJ1-3; a weak D match, TRBD1 (5 bases). This CDR3 contains 14 residues. V shed 4 bases and J shed 3 bases, with 10 bases lying between them. Per germline, CDR1 SNHLY and CDR2 FYNNEI. CDR3: CASSAEGDGNTIYF. As DNA, the CDR3 is TGTGCCAGCAGTGCAGAAGGGGATGGAAACACCATATATTTT.

The chain is built from TRBV23-1 and TRBJ2-1; 8 bases align to TRBD2. TRBV23-1 is an open reading frame whose function is uncertain. V lost 0 bases to trimming and J lost 6 bases; unmatched junction nucleotides: 13. The CDR3 has 18 residues. CDR3 sequence reads: CASSQSLAGGPLSNEQFF. CDR3 bases: TGCGCCAGCAGTCAATCGTTGGCGGGAGGACCCTTATCCAATGAGCAGTTCTTC.

This rearrangement joins TRBV18 to TRBJ1-2, with D perhaps matching TRBD1 (5 bases). Germline lookup yields CDR1 KGHSH and CDR2 LQKENI. Trimming stripped 0 bases from V and 2 bases from J, with 7 bases between. This CDR3 contains 14 residues. The CDR3 nucleotides are TGTGCCAGCTCACCACCGACAGCCAACTATGGCTACACCTTC. This codes for CASSPPTANYGYTF. Looking up the rest from reference TRBV18 and TRBJ1-2 gives the full variable domain: NAGVMQNPRHLVRRRGQEARLRCSPMKGHSHVYWYRQLPEEGLKFMVYLQKENIIDESGMPKERFSAEFPKEGPSILRIQQVVRGDSAAYFCASSPPTANYGYTFGSGTRLTVV.

The DNA of the CDR3 is TGTGCCAGTAGTATAGCCCTCGACAGGGGTCGGGGCTACACCTTC. Translating it yields CASSIALDRGRGYTF. The chain recombines TRBV19 with TRBJ1-2; 8 nucleotides agree with TRBD1. V was clipped by 1 base and J by 8 bases; unmatched bases: 9. The CDR3 sequence is 15 residues long. From germline, CDR1 is LNHDA and CDR2 SQIVND (reference sequence).

The rearrangement uses TRBV13 and TRBJ1-1; TRBD1 matches at 8 bases. Germline values: CDR1 PRHDT, CDR2 FYEKMQ (reference sequence). Losses at the gene ends were 4 bases for V and 6 bases for J; bases not matched to a gene: 13. This CDR3 spans 16 amino acids. CDR3 region: CASSWGAGGSRAEAFF. Here the CDR3 DNA reads TGTGCCAGCAGCTGGGGGGCAGGGGGCTCTAGGGCTGAAGCTTTCTTT.

The genes are TRBV3-1 (or the pseudogene TRBV3-2) and TRBJ1-4; perhaps TRBD1 as D (5 bases). V was trimmed by 3 bases and J by 7 bases, leaving 18 bases between them. The CDR3 sequence is 16 residues long. Germline assignment: CDR1 LGHDT and CDR2 YNNKEL (reference sequence). CDR3: CASSQRGQIGGEKLFF. Here the CDR3 DNA reads TGTGCCAGCAGCCAGAGAGGACAAATCGGGGGTGAAAAACTGTTTTTT.